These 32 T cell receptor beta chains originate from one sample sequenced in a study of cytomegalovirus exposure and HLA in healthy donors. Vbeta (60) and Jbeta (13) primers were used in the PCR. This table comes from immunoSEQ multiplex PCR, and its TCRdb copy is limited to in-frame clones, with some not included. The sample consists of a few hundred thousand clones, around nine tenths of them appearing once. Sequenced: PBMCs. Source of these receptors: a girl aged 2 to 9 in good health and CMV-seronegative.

Here the CDR3 DNA reads TGTGCCAGCAGCCACGGGACAGGGGGCACTGAAGCTTTCTTT. Translated: CASSHGTGGTEAFF. This chain uses TRBV5-6 with TRBJ1-1; 11 bases are shared with TRBD1. V lost 4 bases and J lost 4; bases outside the gene matches: 3. Germline loops: CDR1 SGHDT, CDR2 YYEEEE. This CDR3 is 14 amino acids long.

The CDR3 sequence: CASSPSGGGMNTEAFF. CDR3 sequence (DNA): TGTGCCAGCAGCCCCTCAGGCGGGGGAATGAACACTGAAGCTTTCTTT. V usage is TRBV7-8 and J usage is TRBJ1-1; possible D gene TRBD1, 5 bases. The germline gives CDR1 SGHVS, CDR2 FQNEAQ. Trimming took 5 bases from V and 0 from J, leaving 16 bases between them. This CDR3 contains 16 residues. Complete variable domain (other parts from reference TRBV7-8 and TRBJ1-1): GAGVSQSPRYKVAKRGQDVALRCDPISGHVSLFWYQQALGQGPEFLTYFQNEAQLDKSGLPSDRFFAERPEGSVSTLKIQRTQQEDSAVYLCASSPSGGGMNTEAFFGQGTRLTVV.

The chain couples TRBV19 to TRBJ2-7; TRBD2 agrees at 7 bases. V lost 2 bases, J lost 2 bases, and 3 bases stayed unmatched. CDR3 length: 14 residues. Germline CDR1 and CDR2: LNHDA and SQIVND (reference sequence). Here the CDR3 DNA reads TGTGCCAGTAGTATATCCGGGACTACCTACGAGCAGTACTTC. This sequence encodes CASSISGTTYEQYF.

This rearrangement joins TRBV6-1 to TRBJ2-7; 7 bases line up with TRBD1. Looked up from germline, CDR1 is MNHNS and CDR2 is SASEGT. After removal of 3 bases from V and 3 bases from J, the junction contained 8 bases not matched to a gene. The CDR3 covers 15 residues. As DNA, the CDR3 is TGTGCCAGCAGTGAGGAGACAGGGACCTTCTACGAGCAGTACTTC. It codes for CASSEETGTFYEQYF.

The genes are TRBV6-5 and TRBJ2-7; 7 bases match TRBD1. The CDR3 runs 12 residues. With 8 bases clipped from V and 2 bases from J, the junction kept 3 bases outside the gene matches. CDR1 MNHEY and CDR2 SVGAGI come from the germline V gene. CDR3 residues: CASGDRAYEQYF. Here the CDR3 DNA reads TGTGCCAGCGGTGACAGGGCCTACGAGCAGTACTTC.

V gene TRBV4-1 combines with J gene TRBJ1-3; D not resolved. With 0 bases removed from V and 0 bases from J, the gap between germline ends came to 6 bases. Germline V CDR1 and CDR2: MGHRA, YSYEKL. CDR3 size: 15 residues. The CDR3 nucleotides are TGCGCCAGCAGCCAAGATGCAGGCTCTGGAAACACCATATATTTT. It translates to CASSQDAGSGNTIYF.

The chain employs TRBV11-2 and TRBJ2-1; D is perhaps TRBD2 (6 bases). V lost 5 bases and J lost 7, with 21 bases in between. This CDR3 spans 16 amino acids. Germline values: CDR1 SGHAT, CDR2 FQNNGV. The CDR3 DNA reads TGTGCCAGCAGCGTATCTGGCGGGATAGACTCAAATGAGCAGTTCTTC. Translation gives CASSVSGGIDSNEQFF.

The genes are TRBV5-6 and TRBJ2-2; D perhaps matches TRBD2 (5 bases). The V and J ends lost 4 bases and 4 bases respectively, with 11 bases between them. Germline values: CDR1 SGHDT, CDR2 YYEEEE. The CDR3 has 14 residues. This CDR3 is CASSRGRPTGELFF. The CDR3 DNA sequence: TGTGCCAGCAGCCGGGGTAGGCCCACCGGGGAGCTGTTTTTT. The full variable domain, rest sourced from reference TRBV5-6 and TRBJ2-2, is DAGVTQSPTHLIKTRGQQVTLRCSPKSGHDTVSWYQQALGQGPQFIFQYYEEEERQRGNFPDRFSGHQFPNYSSELNVNALLLGDSALYLCASSRGRPTGELFFGEGSRLTVL.

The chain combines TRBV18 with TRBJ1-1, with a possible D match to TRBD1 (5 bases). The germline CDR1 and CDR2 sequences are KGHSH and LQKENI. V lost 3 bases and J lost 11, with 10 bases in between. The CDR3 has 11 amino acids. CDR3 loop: CASSPGGYAFF. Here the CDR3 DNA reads TGTGCCAGCTCACCGGGGGGTTATGCTTTCTTT.

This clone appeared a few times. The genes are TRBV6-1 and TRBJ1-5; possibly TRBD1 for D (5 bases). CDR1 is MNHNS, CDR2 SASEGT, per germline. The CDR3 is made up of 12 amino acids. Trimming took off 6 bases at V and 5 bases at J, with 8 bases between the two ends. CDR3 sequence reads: CASRTTDQPQHF. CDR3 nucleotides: TGTGCCAGCAGGACGACAGATCAGCCCCAGCATTTT.

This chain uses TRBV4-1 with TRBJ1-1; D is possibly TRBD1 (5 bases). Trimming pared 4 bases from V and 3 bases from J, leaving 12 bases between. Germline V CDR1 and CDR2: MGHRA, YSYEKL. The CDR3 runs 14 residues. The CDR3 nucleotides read TGCGCCAGCAGCCTATTTACAGGTTACACTGAAGCTTTCTTT. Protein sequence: CASSLFTGYTEAFF.

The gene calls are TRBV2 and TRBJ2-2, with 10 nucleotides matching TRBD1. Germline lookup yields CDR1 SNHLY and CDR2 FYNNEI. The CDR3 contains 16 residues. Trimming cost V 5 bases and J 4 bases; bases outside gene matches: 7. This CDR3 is CASSSDRGLVTGELFF. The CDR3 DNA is TGTGCCAGCAGTTCCGACAGGGGGCTGGTCACCGGGGAGCTGTTTTTT.

CDR3 residues: CASSRGGDRETYNEQFF. The CDR3 DNA follows: TGTGCCAGCAGCCGGGGGGGGGACAGGGAAACCTACAATGAGCAGTTCTTC. V gene TRBV13 combines with J gene TRBJ2-1, with a possible D match to TRBD1 (9 bases). V was trimmed by 5 bases and J by 2 bases, leaving 19 bases between them. CDR1 is PRHDT and CDR2 is FYEKMQ in the germline V gene (reference sequence). CDR3 size: 17 residues.

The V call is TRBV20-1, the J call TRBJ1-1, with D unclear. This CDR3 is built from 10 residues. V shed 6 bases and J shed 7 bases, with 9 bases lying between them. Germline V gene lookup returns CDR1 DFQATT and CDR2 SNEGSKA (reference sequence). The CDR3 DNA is TGCAGTGCGCCTGCGGGTGAAGCTTTCTTT. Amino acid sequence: CSAPAGEAFF.

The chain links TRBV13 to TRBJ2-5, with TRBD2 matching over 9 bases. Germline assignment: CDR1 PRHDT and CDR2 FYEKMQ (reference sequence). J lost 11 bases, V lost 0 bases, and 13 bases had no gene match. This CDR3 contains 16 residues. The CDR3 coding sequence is TGTGCCAGCAGCTTAGGGCCGGTTGCGGGGGGGCGGGAGCAGTACTTC. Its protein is CASSLGPVAGGREQYF.

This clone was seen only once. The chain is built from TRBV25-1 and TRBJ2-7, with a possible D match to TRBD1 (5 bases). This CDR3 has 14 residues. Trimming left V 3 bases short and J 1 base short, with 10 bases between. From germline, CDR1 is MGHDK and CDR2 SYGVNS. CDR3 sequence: CASSDPRQSYEQYF. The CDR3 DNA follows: TGTGCCAGCAGTGACCCTCGACAGTCCTACGAGCAGTACTTC.

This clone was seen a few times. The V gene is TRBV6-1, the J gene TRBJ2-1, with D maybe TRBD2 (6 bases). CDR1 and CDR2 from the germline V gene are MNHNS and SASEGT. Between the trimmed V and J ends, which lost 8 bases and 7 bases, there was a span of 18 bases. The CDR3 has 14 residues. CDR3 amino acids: CASQTSLIENEQFF. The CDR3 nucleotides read TGTGCCAGCCAGACTAGTTTAATCGAGAATGAGCAGTTCTTC.

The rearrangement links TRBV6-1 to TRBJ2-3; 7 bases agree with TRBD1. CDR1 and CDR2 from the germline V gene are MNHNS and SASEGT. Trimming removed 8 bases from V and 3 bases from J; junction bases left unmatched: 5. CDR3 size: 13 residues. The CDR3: CASLDRMTDTQYF. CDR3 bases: TGTGCCAGCCTGGACAGGATGACAGATACGCAGTATTTT.

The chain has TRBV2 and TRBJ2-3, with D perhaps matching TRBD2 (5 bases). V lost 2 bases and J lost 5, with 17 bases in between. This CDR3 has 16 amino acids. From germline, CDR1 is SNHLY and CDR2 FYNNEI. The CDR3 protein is CASSESRLPGVDTQYF. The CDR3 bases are TGTGCCAGCAGTGAAAGTCGACTTCCCGGGGTAGATACGCAGTATTTT.

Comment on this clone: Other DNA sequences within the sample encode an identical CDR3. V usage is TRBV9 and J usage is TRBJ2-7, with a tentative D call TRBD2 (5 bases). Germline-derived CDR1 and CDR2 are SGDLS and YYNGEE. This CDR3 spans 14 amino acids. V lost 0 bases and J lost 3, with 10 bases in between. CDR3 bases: TGTGCCAGCAGCGTAGGGCTAGCCGGCTACGAGCAGTACTTC. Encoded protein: CASSVGLAGYEQYF.

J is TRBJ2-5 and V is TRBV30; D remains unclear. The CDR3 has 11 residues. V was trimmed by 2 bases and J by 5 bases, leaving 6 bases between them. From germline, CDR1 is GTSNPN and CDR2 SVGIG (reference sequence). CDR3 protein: CAWSHGETQYF. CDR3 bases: TGTGCCTGGAGTCACGGGGAGACCCAGTACTTC.

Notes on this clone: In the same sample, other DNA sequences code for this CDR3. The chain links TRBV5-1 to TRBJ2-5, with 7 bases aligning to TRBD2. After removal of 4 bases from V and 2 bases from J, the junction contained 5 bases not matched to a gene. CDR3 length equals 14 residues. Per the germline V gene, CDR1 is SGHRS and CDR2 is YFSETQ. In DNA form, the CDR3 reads TGCGCCAGCAGCCCCGGGGGAGGGCAAGAGACCCAGTACTTC. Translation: CASSPGGGQETQYF.

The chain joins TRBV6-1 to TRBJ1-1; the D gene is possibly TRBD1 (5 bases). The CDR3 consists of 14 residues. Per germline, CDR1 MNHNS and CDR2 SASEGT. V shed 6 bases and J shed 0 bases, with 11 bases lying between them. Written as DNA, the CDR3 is TGTGCCAGCAGCCTGACAGAACTGAACACTGAAGCTTTCTTT. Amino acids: CASSLTELNTEAFF.

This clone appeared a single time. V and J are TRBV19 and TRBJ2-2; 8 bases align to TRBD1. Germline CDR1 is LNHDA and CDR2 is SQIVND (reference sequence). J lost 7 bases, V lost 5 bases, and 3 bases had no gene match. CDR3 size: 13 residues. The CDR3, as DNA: TGTGCCAGTAGTCAAGACAGGGGCGGGGAGCTGTTTTTT. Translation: CASSQDRGGELFF.

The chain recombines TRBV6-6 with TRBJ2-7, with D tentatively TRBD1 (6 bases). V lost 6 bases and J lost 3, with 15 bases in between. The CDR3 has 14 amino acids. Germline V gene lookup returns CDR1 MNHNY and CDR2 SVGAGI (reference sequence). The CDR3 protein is CASSWETGVYEQYF. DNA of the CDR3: TGTGCCAGCAGCTGGGAGACAGGAGTCTACGAGCAGTACTTC.

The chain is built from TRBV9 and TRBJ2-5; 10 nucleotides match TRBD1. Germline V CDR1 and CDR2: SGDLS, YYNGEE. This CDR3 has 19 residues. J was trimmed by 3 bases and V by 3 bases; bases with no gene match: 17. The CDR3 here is CASSAYLSGTGDFKETQYF. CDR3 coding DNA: TGTGCCAGCAGCGCTTACCTTTCCGGGACAGGGGACTTCAAAGAGACCCAGTACTTC.

In DNA form, the CDR3 reads TGTGCCAGTAGTATCCCGGGAGGTCTAGCGAGCAATCAGCCCCAGCATTTT. As protein: CASSIPGGLASNQPQHF. This chain links TRBV19 with TRBJ1-5; D uncertain. The length of the CDR3 is 17 residues. The germline V and J ends were trimmed by 3 bases and 1 base, with 16 bases remaining between them. Germline V lookup: CDR1 LNHDA, CDR2 SQIVND (reference sequence).

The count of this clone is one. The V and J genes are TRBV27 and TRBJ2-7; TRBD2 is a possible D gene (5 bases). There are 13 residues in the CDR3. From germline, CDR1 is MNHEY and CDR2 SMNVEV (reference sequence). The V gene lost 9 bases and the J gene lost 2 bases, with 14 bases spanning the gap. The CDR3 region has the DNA TGTGCCAGTGGGAGACCAGTAACCTACGAGCAGTACTTC. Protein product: CASGRPVTYEQYF.

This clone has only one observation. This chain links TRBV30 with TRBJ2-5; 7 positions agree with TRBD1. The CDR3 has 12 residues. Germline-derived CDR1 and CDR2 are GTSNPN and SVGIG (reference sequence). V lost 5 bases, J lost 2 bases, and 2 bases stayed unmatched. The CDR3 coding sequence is TGTGCCTGGGGACAGGAACAAGAGACCCAGTACTTC. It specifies CAWGQEQETQYF.

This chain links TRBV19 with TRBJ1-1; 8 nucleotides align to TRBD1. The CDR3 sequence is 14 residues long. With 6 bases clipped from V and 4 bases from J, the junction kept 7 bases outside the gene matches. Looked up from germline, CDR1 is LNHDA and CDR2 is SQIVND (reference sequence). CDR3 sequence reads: CASRPDRAGTEAFF. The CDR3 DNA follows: TGTGCCAGTAGACCGGACAGGGCTGGCACTGAAGCTTTCTTT.

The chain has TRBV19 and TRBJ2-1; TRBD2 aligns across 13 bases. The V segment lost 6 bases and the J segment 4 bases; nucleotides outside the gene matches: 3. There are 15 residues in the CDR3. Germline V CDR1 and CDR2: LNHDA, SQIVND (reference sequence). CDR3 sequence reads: CASSLTSGGYNEQFF. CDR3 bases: TGTGCCAGTAGCCTGACTAGCGGGGGGTACAATGAGCAGTTCTTC.

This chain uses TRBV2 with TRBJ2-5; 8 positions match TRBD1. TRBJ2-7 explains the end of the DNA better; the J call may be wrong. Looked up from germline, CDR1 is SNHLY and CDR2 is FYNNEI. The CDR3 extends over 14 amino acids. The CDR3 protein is CATLRDRNSYEQYF. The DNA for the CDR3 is TGTGCCACCCTTCGGGACAGGAACTCCTACGAGCAGTACTTC.